This T cell receptor beta chain was sequenced during a study of long-term antiretroviral therapy in people with HIV. Overall study results and limits: From the mid-2000s to the late 2010s, blood was obtained, possibly while participants received older ART regimens. Post-treatment diversity went higher with ART but stayed below transplant donor controls. Versus controls, repertoires in people with HIV had narrower CDR3 length ranges.

The CDR3 contains 13 residues. From germline, CDR1 is MNHNY and CDR2 SVGAGI (reference sequence). V shed 2 bases and J shed 11 bases, with 14 bases lying between them. As for this clone: As yet, its antigen is unknown.

Samples held about 0.9-11 million cryopreserved PBMC, and DNA extraction followed. The assay, immunoSEQ v3.0, was run at survey level. Generated by immunoSEQ multiplex PCR, the TCRdb table keeps only in-frame clones and is missing some. Among tens of thousands of clones listed, approximately 81% were seen once. The clonotype originates from a man between 35 and 55 years old with HIV. The chain couples TRBV6-6 to TRBJ2-3; no reliable D call. Material: unsorted PBMCs, obtained roughly 4.9 years after starting antiretroviral therapy. The CDR3: CASSYPVSREQYF. In DNA form, the CDR3 reads TGTGCCAGCAGTTACCCCGTCTCCCGAGAGCAGTATTTT.